The rows below give T cell receptor beta chains drawn from one sample of a study of cytomegalovirus exposure and HLA in healthy donors. TCRdb keeps only in-frame clones here, not all; method: immunoSEQ multiplex PCR. The sample contains 100,000 to 150,000 clones, over 8% of which appear only once. Material for sequencing was PBMCs. The receptors here all came from a man aged 40-50 years in good health and CMV-seronegative. The CDR3 runs from the conserved cysteine through the conserved F or W. Each record gives: D gene, J gene, V gene, clone size, CDR3 DNA, CDR3 protein. D genes are given only for firm matches. Expanded clones get a size class; other rows say once, few or many, or leave the size out.

-,TRBJ2-1,TRBV7-8,-,TGTGCCAGCAGCTTAGCGATCAGGGTGTCCCCATCCTACAATGAGCAGTTCTTC,CASSLAIRVSPSYNEQFF
TRBD1,TRBJ2-6,TRBV2,-,TGTGCCAGCAGTGGAGACAGGGGAGTTGGGGCCAACGTCCTGACTTTC,CASSGDRGVGANVLTF
-,TRBJ2-7,TRBV19,few,TGTGCCAGTAGTATTCGAAGGGGCCTTCGATCCGAGCAGTACTTC,CASSIRRGLRSEQYF
-,TRBJ1-3,TRBV12-5,-,TGTGCTAGTGCCCAGGGGTCATCTGGAAACACCATATATTTT,CASAQGSSGNTIYF
-,TRBJ2-3,TRBV9,-,TGTGCCAGCAGCGTAGGAGTCGGGGGCACAGATACGCAGTATTTT,CASSVGVGGTDTQYF
-,TRBJ1-1,TRBV27,few,TGTGCCAGCAGCCCTCATAGGGGCACCACTGAAGCTTTCTTT,CASSPHRGTTEAFF
-,TRBJ1-2,TRBV7-9,few,TGTGCCAGCAGCCCGGACAGCCTCAGCGGCTACACCTTC,CASSPDSLSGYTF
-,TRBJ1-5,TRBV2,few,TGTGCCAGCAACGGACAAGTCAACGACAATCAGCCCCAGCATTTT,CASNGQVNDNQPQHF
-,TRBJ2-3,TRBV7-9,-,TGTGCCAGCAGCTTTGGATCTTCCGGGACGCAGTATTTT,CASSFGSSGTQYF
-,TRBJ1-3,TRBV2,few,TGTGCCAGCAGTGAAGCAGCCACCCCTGGAAACACCATATATTTT,CASSEAATPGNTIYF
TRBD1,TRBJ1-1,TRBV19,-,TGTGCCAGTAGTGAACCGGGACAGGGGGCCACTGAAGCTTTCTTT,CASSEPGQGATEAFF
-,TRBJ1-2,TRBV28,-,TGTGCCAGCAGTTTAAGGATCGGCCGCTCCAGGGGCAACTATGGCTACACCTTC,CASSLRIGRSRGNYGYTF
-,TRBJ2-7,TRBV4-1,-,TGCGCCAGCAGCCCGCCAGGATACGAGCAGTACTTC,CASSPPGYEQYF
TRBD2,TRBJ2-3,TRBV7-9,-,TGTGCCAGCAGCCCTCGGACTAGCGGGGGCGCAGATACGCAGTATTTT,CASSPRTSGGADTQYF
TRBD2,TRBJ2-2,TRBV30,-,TGTGCCTGGAGTGTGGTGGGGGGGAACGGGGAGCTGTTTTTT,CAWSVVGGNGELFF
-,TRBJ2-7,TRBV18,few,TGTGCCAGCTCACCGGCGCGGGCAGGGGACGAGCAGTACTTC,CASSPARAGDEQYF
-,TRBJ1-5,TRBV6-7,few,TGTGCCAGCAGTTACTCCACTAGGGGGGGCTTGGGACTTATGGGTGGAGAGCCCCAGCATTTT,CASSYSTRGGLGLMGGEPQHF
TRBD1,TRBJ2-7,TRBV6-1,few,TGTGCCAGCAGTACTCCGGGACAGGGCAGAGGCGAGCAGTACTTC,CASSTPGQGRGEQYF
-,TRBJ1-1,TRBV19,few,TGTGCCAGTAGTATACTGGCAGGGTCCACTGAAGCTTTCTTT,CASSILAGSTEAFF
-,TRBJ1-1,TRBV5-1,-,TGCGCCAGCAGCTTCCGGGACATGACGGCGAACACTGAAGCTTTCTTT,CASSFRDMTANTEAFF